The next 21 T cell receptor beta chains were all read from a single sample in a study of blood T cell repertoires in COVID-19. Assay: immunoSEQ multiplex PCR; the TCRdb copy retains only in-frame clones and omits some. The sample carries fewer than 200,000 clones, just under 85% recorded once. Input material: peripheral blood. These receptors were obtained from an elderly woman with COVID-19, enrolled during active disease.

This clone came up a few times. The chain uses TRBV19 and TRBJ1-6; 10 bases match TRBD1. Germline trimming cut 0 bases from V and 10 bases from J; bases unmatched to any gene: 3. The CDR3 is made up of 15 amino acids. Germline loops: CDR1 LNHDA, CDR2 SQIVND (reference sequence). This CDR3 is CASSIDRTGGSPLHF. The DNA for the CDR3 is TGTGCCAGTAGTATAGACCGGACAGGGGGATCACCCCTCCACTTT. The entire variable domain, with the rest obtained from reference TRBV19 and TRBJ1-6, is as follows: DGGITQSPKYLFRKEGQNVTLSCEQNLNHDAMYWYRQDPGQGLRLIYYSQIVNDFQKGDIAEGYSVSREKKESFPLTVTSAQKNPTAFYLCASSIDRTGGSPLHFGNGTRLTVT.

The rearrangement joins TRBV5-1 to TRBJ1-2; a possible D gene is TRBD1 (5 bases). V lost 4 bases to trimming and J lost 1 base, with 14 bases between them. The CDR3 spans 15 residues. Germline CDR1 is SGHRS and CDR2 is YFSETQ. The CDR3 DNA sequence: TGCGCCAGCAGCCCCGCGCAGGGAGGTAACTATGGCTACACCTTC. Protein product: CASSPAQGGNYGYTF.

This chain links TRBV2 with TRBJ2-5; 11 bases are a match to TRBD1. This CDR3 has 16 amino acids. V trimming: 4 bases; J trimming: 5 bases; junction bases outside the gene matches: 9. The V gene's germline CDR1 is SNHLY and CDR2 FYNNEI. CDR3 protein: CASSARTGGGKETQYF. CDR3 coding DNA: TGTGCCAGCAGTGCTCGGACAGGGGGCGGCAAGGAGACCCAGTACTTC.

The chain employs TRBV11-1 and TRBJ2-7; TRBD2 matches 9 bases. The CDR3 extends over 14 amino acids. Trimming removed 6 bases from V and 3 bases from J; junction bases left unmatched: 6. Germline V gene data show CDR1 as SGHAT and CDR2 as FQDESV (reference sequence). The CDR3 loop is CASSRGTSNYEQYF. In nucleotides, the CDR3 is TGTGCCAGCAGTCGCGGGACTAGCAACTACGAGCAGTACTTC.

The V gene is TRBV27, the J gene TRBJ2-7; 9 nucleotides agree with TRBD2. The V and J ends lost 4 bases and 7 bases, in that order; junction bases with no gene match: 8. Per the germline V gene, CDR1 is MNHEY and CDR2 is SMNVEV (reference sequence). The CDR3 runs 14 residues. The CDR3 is CASSSAGGPEEQYF. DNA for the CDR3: TGTGCCAGCAGTTCCGCGGGGGGGCCGGAAGAGCAGTACTTC.

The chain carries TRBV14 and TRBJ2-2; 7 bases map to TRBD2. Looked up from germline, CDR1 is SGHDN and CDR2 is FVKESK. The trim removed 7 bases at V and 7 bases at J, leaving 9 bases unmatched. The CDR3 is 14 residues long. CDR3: CASTGSGRGGELFF. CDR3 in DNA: TGTGCCAGCACGGGTAGCGGGCGCGGCGGGGAGCTGTTTTTT.

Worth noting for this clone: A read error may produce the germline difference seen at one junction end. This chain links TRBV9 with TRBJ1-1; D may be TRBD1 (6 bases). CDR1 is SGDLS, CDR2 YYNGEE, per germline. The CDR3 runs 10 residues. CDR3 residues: CASKLTGKLF. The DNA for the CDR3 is TGTGCCAGCAAGTTAACAGGGAAACTCTTT. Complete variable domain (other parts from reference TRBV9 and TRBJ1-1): DSGVTQTPKHLITATGQRVTLRCSPRSGDLSVYWYQQSLDQGLQFLIQYYNGEERAKGNILERFSAQQFPDLHSELNLSSLELGDSALYFCASKLTGKLFGQGTRLTVV.

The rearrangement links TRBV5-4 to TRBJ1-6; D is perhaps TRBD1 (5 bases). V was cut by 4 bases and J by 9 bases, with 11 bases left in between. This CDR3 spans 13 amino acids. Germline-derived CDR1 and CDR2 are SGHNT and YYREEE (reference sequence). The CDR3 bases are TGTGCCAGCAGCCCGGGGGTGGCTTCACCCCTCCACTTT. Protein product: CASSPGVASPLHF.

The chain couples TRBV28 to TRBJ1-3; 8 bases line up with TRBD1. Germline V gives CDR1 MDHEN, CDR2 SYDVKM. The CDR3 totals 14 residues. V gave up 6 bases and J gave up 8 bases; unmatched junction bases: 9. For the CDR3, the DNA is TGTGCCAGCAGAGGACAGGGAGGGATAGACACCATATATTTT. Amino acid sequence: CASRGQGGIDTIYF. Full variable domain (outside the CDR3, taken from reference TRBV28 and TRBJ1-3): DVKVTQSSRYLVKRTGEKVFLECVQDMDHENMFWYRQDPGLGLRLIYFSYDVKMKEKGDIPEGYSVSREKKERFSLILESASTNQTSMYLCASRGQGGIDTIYFGEGSWLTVV.

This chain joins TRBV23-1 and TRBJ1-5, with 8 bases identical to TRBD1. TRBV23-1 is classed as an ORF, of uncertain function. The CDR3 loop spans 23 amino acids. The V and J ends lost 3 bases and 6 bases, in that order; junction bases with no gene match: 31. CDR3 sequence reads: CASSQPDRVIWSAPGLFGQPQHF. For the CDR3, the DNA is TGCGCCAGCAGTCAGCCGGACAGGGTGATTTGGTCAGCCCCAGGTCTATTTGGTCAGCCCCAGCATTTT.

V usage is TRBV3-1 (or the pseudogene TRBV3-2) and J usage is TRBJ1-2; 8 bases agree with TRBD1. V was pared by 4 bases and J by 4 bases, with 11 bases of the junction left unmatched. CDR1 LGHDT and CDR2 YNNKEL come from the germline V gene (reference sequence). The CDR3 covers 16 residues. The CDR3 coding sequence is TGTGCCAGCAGCCCCCCATCCGGGACAGGAACCTATGGCTACACCTTC. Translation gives CASSPPSGTGTYGYTF.

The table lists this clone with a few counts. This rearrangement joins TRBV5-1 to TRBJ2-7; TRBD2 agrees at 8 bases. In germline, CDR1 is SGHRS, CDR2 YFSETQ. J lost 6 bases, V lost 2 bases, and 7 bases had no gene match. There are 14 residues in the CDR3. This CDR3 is CASSFTGTRSEQYF. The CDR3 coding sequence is TGCGCCAGCAGCTTTACCGGGACTAGATCCGAGCAGTACTTC. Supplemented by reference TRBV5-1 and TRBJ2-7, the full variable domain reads KAGVTQTPRYLIKTRGQQVTLSCSPISGHRSVSWYQQTPGQGLQFLFEYFSETQRNKGNFPGRFSGRQFSNSRSEMNVSTLELGDSALYLCASSFTGTRSEQYFGPGTRLTVT.

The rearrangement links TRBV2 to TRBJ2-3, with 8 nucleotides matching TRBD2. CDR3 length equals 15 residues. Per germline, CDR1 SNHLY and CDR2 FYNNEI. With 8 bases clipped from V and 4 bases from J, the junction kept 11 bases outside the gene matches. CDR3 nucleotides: TGTGCCAGCCCCCGGTTCGAGCGGGAGTCAGATACGCAGTATTTT. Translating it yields CASPRFERESDTQYF. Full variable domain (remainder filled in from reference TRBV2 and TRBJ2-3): EPEVTQTPSHQVTQMGQEVILRCVPISNHLYFYWYRQILGQKVEFLVSFYNNEISEKSEIFDDQFSVERPDGSNFTLKIRSTKLEDSAMYFCASPRFERESDTQYFGPGTRLTVL.

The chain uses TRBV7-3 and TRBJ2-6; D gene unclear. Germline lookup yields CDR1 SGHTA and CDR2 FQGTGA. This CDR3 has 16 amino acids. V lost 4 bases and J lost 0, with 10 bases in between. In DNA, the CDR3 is TGTGCCAGCAGCTCCAGCCAGGTCTCTGGGGCCAACGTCCTGACTTTC. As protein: CASSSSQVSGANVLTF.

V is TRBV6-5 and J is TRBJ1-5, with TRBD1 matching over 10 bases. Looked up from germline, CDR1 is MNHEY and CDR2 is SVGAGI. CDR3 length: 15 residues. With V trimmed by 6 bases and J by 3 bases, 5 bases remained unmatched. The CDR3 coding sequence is TGTGCCAGCAGACTCGGGACAGGGGTCAATCAGCCCCAGCATTTT. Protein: CASRLGTGVNQPQHF.

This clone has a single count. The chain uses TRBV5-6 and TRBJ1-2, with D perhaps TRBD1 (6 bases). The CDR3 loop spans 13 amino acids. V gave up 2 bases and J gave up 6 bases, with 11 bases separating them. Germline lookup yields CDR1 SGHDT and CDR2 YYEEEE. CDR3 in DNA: TGTGCCAGCAGCTTCGGCAGGGGAAATGGCTACACCTTC. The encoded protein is CASSFGRGNGYTF.

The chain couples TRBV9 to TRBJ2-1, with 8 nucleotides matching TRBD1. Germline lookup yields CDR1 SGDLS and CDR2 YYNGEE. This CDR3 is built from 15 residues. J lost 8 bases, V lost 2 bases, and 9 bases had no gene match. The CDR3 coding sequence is TGTGCCAGCAGCGTCGAGGACAGGGTCTGGTATGAGCAGTTCTTC. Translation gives CASSVEDRVWYEQFF.

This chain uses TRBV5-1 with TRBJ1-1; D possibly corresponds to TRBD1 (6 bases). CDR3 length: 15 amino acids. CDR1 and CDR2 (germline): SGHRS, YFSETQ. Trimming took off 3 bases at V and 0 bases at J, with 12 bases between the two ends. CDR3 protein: CASSWRTAMNTEAFF. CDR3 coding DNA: TGCGCCAGCAGCTGGAGGACAGCCATGAACACTGAAGCTTTCTTT.

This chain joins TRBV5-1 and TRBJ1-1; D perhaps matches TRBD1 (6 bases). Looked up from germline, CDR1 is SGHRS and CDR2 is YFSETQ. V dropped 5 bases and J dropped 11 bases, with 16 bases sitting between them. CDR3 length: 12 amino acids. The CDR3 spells CASSFEGGTAFF. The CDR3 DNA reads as TGCGCCAGCAGTTTTGAGGGGGGGACGGCTTTCTTT.

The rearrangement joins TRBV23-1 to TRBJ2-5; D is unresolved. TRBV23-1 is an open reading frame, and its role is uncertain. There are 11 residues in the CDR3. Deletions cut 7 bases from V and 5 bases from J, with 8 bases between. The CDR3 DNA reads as TGCGCCAGCATTCACGGGGAGACCCAGTACTTC. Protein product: CASIHGETQYF.

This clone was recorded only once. CDR3 bases: TGTGCCAGCTCACCACAGGCGGTCAGCTCCTATAATTCACCCCTCCACTTT. Translation: CASSPQAVSSYNSPLHF. This sequence joins TRBV18 and TRBJ1-6; D is ambiguous. Germline loops: CDR1 KGHSH, CDR2 LQKENI. This CDR3 has 17 amino acids. Trimming cost V 1 base and J 0 bases, with 10 bases left between them.